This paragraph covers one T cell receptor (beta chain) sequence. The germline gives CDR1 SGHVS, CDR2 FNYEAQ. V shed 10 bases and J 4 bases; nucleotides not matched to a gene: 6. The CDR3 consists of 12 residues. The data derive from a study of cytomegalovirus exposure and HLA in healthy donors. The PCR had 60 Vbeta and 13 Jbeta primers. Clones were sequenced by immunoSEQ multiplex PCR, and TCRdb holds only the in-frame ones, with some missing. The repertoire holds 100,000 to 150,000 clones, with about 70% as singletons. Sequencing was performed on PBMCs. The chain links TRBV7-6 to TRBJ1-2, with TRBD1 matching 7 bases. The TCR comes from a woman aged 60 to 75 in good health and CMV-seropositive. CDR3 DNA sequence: TGTGCCACCCGACAGGGCCCCTATGGCTACACCTTC. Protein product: CATRQGPYGYTF. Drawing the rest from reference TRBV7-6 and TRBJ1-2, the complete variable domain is GAGVSQSPRYKVTKRGQDVALRCDPISGHVSLYWYRQALGQGPEFLTYFNYEAQQDKSGLPNDRFSAERPEGSISTLTIQRTEQRDSAMYRCATRQGPYGYTFGSGTRLTVV.